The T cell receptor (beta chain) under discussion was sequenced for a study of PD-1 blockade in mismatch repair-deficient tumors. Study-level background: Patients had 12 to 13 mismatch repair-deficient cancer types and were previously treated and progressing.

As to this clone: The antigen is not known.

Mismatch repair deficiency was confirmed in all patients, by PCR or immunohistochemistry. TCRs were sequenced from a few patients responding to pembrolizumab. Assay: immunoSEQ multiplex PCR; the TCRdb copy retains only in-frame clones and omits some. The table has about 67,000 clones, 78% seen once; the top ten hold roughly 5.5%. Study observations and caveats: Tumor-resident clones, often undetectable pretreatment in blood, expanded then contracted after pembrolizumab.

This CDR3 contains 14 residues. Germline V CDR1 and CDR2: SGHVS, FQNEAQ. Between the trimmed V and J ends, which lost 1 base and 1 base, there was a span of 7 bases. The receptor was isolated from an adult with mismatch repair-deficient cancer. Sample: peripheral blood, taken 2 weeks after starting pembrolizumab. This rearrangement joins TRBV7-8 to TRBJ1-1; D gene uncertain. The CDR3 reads CASSLVTGNTEAFF. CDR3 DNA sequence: TGTGCCAGCAGCTTAGTGACCGGGAACACTGAAGCTTTCTTT.